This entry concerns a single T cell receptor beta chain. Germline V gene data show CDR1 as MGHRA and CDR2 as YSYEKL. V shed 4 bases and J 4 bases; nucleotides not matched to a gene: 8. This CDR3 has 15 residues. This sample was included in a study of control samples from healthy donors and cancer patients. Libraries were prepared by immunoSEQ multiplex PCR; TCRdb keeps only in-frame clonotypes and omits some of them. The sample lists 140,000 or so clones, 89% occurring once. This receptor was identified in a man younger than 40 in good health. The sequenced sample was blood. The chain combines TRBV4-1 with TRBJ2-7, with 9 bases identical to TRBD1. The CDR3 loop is CASSRGQGGEYEQYF. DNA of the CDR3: TGCGCCAGCAGCCGGGGACAGGGTGGTGAGTACGAGCAGTACTTC.